Listed below are T cell receptor beta chains from one sample, sequenced in a study of regulatory T cells. TCRdb keeps only in-frame clones here, not all; method: immunoSEQ multiplex PCR. This sample has approximately 37,000 clones; 89% occur once, and the top ten carry more than 2%. Sequenced material: conventional CD4+ T cells sorted from blood. Receptors were obtained from a person aged 18-29 years with CD3G deficiency. The CDR3 runs from the conserved cysteine through the conserved F or W. A D gene is named only where the DNA matches it firmly. A clone size is listed for some rows: how often the clone was seen (once, few, many), or a class if it is expanded.

V: TRBV18; J: TRBJ2-5; size: NA; D: NA; DNA: TGTGCCAGCTCACCAGGAGCGGGAGAGACCCAGTACTTC; CDR3: CASSPGAGETQYF
V: TRBV6-1; J: TRBJ1-2; size: NA; D: NA; DNA: TGTGCCAGCAGTCTACTCGGGGGGAGTAACTATGGCTACACCTTC; CDR3: CASSLLGGSNYGYTF
V: TRBV6-1; J: TRBJ2-3; size: NA; D: NA; DNA: TGTGCCAGCAGCCTCACAGATACGCAGTATTTT; CDR3: CASSLTDTQYF
V: TRBV28; J: TRBJ1-2; size: NA; D: TRBD1; DNA: TGTGCCAGCAGTCCGGGACAGGGTGGCTACACCTTC; CDR3: CASSPGQGGYTF
V: TRBV4-3; J: TRBJ2-3; size: NA; D: NA; DNA: TGCGCCAGCAGCCAAGAAGTCTGTGTCGGCACAGATACGCAGTATTTT; CDR3: CASSQEVCVGTDTQYF
V: TRBV11-2; J: TRBJ2-7; size: once; D: NA; DNA: TGTGCCAGCAGGCTAGATTCCTACGAGCAGTACTTC; CDR3: CASRLDSYEQYF
V: TRBV23-1; J: TRBJ1-3; size: NA; D: TRBD1; DNA: TGCGCCAGCAGTCAAGGGACAGGGGGAGGAAACACCATATATTTT; CDR3: CASSQGTGGGNTIYF
V: TRBV5-1; J: TRBJ1-2; size: NA; D: NA; DNA: TGCGCCAGCAGCTTGGGGGAATTAGGGGACTATGGCTACACCTTC; CDR3: CASSLGELGDYGYTF
V: TRBV5-6; J: TRBJ1-2; size: NA; D: NA; DNA: TGTGCCAGCAGCTTTGGAGTTAAGGAGGTTAGGGGACAACATGGCTACACCTTC; CDR3: CASSFGVKEVRGQHGYTF
V: TRBV9; J: TRBJ2-6; size: NA; D: NA; DNA: TGTGCCAGCAGCGTCGGGATTTCCTCTGGGGCCAACGTCCTGACTTTC; CDR3: CASSVGISSGANVLTF
V: TRBV18; J: TRBJ1-5; size: few; D: NA; DNA: TGTGCCAGCTCACCAGGGTTCGAACAGCCCCAGCATTTT; CDR3: CASSPGFEQPQHF
V: TRBV28; J: TRBJ1-5; size: NA; D: NA; DNA: TGTGCCAGCAGTTTCGTTGTAGAGACAGGTGATAATCAGCCCCAGCATTTT; CDR3: CASSFVVETGDNQPQHF
V: TRBV6-6; J: TRBJ1-1; size: NA; D: NA; DNA: TGTGCCAGCAAAACGGGGACCCTGGGGAGCACTGAAGCTTTCTTT; CDR3: CASKTGTLGSTEAFF
V: TRBV10-3; J: TRBJ2-2; size: once; D: NA; DNA: TGTGCCATCAGTGAGTCGATAGCCGGGGCCCCAGCAAGCGGGGAGCTGTTTTTT; CDR3: CAISESIAGAPASGELFF
V: TRBV5-1; J: TRBJ2-5; size: NA; D: NA; DNA: TGCGCCAGCAGCTTGGGGGACGGAGTTAAAGAGACCCAGTACTTC; CDR3: CASSLGDGVKETQYF
V: TRBV7-9; J: TRBJ2-1; size: NA; D: TRBD1; DNA: TGTGCCAGCAGCCGGACAGGGGAACAGTTCTTC; CDR3: CASSRTGEQFF
V: TRBV28; J: TRBJ1-5; size: NA; D: NA; DNA: TGTGCCAGCAGTTTAGGGACAACAGGGAATCAGCCCCAGCATTTT; CDR3: CASSLGTTGNQPQHF
V: TRBV19; J: TRBJ2-1; size: NA; D: NA; DNA: TGTGCCAGTTCTTCCGGTTGGAATGAGCAGTTCTTC; CDR3: CASSSGWNEQFF
V: TRBV28; J: TRBJ1-4; size: NA; D: NA; DNA: TGTGCCAGCAACACCCCGCTAGAGGAAAAACTGTTTTTT; CDR3: CASNTPLEEKLFF
V: TRBV5-1; J: TRBJ2-2; size: NA; D: NA; DNA: TGCGCCAGCAGCTTGGGTGGCTCTGGCGCCGGGGAGCTGTTTTTT; CDR3: CASSLGGSGAGELFF
V: TRBV28; J: TRBJ2-3; size: once; D: NA; DNA: TGTGCCAGCAGTTTCGGACAGAGCACAGATACGCAGTATTTT; CDR3: CASSFGQSTDTQYF
V: TRBV14; J: TRBJ2-7; size: NA; D: TRBD2; DNA: TGTGCCAGCAGCCGCGGGAGGGCCAGGGAATACGAGCAGTACTTC; CDR3: CASSRGRAREYEQYF
V: TRBV6-1; J: TRBJ2-5; size: NA; D: NA; DNA: TGTGCCAGCAAGGGCCGGAGGGGTGCCCAAGAGACCCAGTACTTC; CDR3: CASKGRRGAQETQYF
V: TRBV5-1; J: TRBJ2-7; size: NA; D: NA; DNA: TGCGCCAGCAGCTTGGGGGGACCTAGCCCAACCTACGAGCAGTACTTC; CDR3: CASSLGGPSPTYEQYF
V: TRBV20-1; J: TRBJ2-3; size: NA; D: NA; DNA: TGCAGTGCCGACCTTGGGGATACGCAGTATTTT; CDR3: CSADLGDTQYF
V: TRBV28; J: TRBJ2-3; size: NA; D: NA; DNA: TGTGCCAGCAGTTTACTGCGCTTTGGCACAGATACGCAGTATTTT; CDR3: CASSLLRFGTDTQYF
V: TRBV28; J: TRBJ2-5; size: NA; D: NA; DNA: TGTGCCAGCAGCTTGGGGGGGGCGAGGATGGAGACCCAGTACTTC; CDR3: CASSLGGARMETQYF
V: TRBV5-1; J: TRBJ1-2; size: few; D: TRBD1; DNA: TGCGCCAGCAGCCCACAGGGGAGCTATGGCTACACCTTC; CDR3: CASSPQGSYGYTF
V: TRBV6-1; J: TRBJ2-7; size: once; D: NA; DNA: TGTGCCAGCACGAGACAGCCCTCCTACGAGCAGTACTTC; CDR3: CASTRQPSYEQYF
V: TRBV6-6; J: TRBJ1-2; size: few; D: NA; DNA: TGTGCCAGCAGTCTGGTGGGGGATGACTATCGCTACACCTTC; CDR3: CASSLVGDDYRYTF
V: TRBV7-2; J: TRBJ2-7; size: NA; D: TRBD1; DNA: TGTGCCAGCAGCCCAAGGACAGGCTCCCACGAGCAGTACTTC; CDR3: CASSPRTGSHEQYF
V: TRBV9; J: TRBJ1-2; size: NA; D: NA; DNA: TGTGCCAGCAGCGGACGACGGGGCTATGGCTACACCTTC; CDR3: CASSGRRGYGYTF
V: TRBV28; J: TRBJ2-7; size: NA; D: NA; DNA: TGTGCCAGCAGTCCGACGTGGGGAGAGCAGTACTTC; CDR3: CASSPTWGEQYF
V: TRBV5-1; J: TRBJ2-2; size: NA; D: NA; DNA: TGCGCCAGCAGCGTTTGGTCCCCCCACAACACCGGGGAGCTGTTTTTT; CDR3: CASSVWSPHNTGELFF
V: TRBV10-3; J: TRBJ2-7; size: NA; D: NA; DNA: TGTGCCATCAGCCCCGACAGATCCTACGAGCAGTACTTC; CDR3: CAISPDRSYEQYF
V: TRBV28; J: TRBJ2-1; size: NA; D: TRBD1; DNA: TGTGCCAGCAGTTCTCAGGGGGCGTACAATGAGCAGTTCTTC; CDR3: CASSSQGAYNEQFF
V: TRBV11-2; J: TRBJ2-7; size: NA; D: TRBD2; DNA: TGTGCCAGCAGCCGTCCGCGGGGGACCTCCTACGAGCAGTACTTC; CDR3: CASSRPRGTSYEQYF
V: TRBV6-1; J: TRBJ2-7; size: once; D: NA; DNA: TGTGCCAGTGGCGCGCGACAGGCTTCGGGCGAGCAGTACTTC; CDR3: CASGARQASGEQYF
V: TRBV7-8; J: TRBJ2-7; size: once; D: TRBD2; DNA: TGTGCCAGCAGCTCCGTTAGCGGGAGGAGCTCCTACGAGCAGTACTTC; CDR3: CASSSVSGRSSYEQYF
V: TRBV10-2; J: TRBJ1-5; size: NA; D: NA; DNA: TGCGCCAGCAGTGAGTCCGGCCGCAATCAGCCCCAGCATTTT; CDR3: CASSESGRNQPQHF
V: TRBV7-9; J: TRBJ2-1; size: NA; D: NA; DNA: TGTGCCAGCAGCTCTTCCGGAGGCAATGAGCAGTTCTTC; CDR3: CASSSSGGNEQFF
V: TRBV18; J: TRBJ2-3; size: medium-sized; D: TRBD1; DNA: TGTGCCAGCTCGCGAAAGAGTACAGGGGGCATTGCAGATACGCAGTATTTT; CDR3: CASSRKSTGGIADTQYF
V: TRBV28; J: TRBJ2-1; size: NA; D: TRBD1; DNA: TGTGCCAGCAGTCGGGACAGCTCCGATGAGCAGTTCTTC; CDR3: CASSRDSSDEQFF
V: TRBV7-9; J: TRBJ1-2; size: NA; D: NA; DNA: TGTGCCCGCAAAGGGCCTAACTATGGCTACACCTTC; CDR3: CARKGPNYGYTF
V: TRBV6-1; J: TRBJ1-1; size: NA; D: NA; DNA: TGTGCCAGCAGCCGCCGCGGGGGGTCTAACACTGAAGCTTTCTTT; CDR3: CASSRRGGSNTEAFF
V: TRBV6-1; J: TRBJ2-7; size: NA; D: NA; DNA: TGTGCCAGCAGGTTAACAGACTACGAGCAGTACTTC; CDR3: CASRLTDYEQYF
V: TRBV30; J: TRBJ1-6; size: NA; D: NA; DNA: TGTGCCTGGAGTGTAACCCTGCGGTCACCCCTCCACTTT; CDR3: CAWSVTLRSPLHF
V: TRBV11-2; J: TRBJ2-3; size: once; D: NA; DNA: TGTGCCAGCAGCTTAAGGCAAGCAGATACGCAGTATTTT; CDR3: CASSLRQADTQYF
V: TRBV5-1; J: TRBJ1-1; size: NA; D: NA; DNA: TGCGCCAGCAGCTTGGCAGGGAGTACTGAAGCTTTCTTT; CDR3: CASSLAGSTEAFF